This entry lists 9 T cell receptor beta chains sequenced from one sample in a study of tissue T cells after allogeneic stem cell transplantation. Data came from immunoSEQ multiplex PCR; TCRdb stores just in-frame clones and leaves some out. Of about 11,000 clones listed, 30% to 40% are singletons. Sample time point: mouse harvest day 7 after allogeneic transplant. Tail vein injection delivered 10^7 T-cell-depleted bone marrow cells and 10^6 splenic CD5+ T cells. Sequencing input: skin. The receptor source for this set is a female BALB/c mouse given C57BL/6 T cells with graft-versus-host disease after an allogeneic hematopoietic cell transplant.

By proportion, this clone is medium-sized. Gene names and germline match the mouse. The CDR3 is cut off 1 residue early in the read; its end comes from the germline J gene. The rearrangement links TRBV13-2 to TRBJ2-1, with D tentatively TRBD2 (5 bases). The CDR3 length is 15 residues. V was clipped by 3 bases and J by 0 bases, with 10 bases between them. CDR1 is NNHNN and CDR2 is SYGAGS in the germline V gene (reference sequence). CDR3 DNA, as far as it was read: TGTGCCAGCGGTGGGCCCTGGGATAACTATGCTGAGCAGTTC. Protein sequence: CASGGPWDNYAEQF. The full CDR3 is CASGGPWDNYAEQFF.

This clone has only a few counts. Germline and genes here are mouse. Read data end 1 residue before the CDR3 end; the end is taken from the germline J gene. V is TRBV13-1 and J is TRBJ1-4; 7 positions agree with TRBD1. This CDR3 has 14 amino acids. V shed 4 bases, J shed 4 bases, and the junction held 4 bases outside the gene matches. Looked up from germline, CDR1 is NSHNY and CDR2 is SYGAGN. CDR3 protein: CASSRQGSNERLFF. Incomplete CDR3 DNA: TGTGCCAGCAGTCGACAGGGAAGCAACGAAAGATTATTT.

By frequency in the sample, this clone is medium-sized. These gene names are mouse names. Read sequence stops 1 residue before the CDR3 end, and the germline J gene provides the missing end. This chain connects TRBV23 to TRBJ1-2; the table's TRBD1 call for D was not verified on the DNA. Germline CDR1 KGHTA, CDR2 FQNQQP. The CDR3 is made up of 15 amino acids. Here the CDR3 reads CSSSQGTGGNSDYTF. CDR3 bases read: TGCTCCAGCAGTCAAGGGACAGGGGGCAACTCCGACTACACC.

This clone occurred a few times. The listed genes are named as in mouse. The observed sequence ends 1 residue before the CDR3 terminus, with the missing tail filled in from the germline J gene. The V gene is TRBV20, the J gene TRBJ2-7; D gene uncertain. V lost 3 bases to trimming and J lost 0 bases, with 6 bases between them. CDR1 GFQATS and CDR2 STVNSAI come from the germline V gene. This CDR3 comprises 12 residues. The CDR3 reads CGARRSSYEQYF. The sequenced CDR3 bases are TGTGGTGCTAGAAGGAGCTCCTATGAACAGTAC. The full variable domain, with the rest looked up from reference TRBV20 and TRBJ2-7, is GALVYQYPRRTICKSGTSMRMECQAVGFQATSVAWYRQSPQKTFELIALSTVNSAIKYEQNFTQEKFPISHPNLSFSSMTVLNAYLEDRGLYLCGARRSSYEQYFGPGTRLTVL.

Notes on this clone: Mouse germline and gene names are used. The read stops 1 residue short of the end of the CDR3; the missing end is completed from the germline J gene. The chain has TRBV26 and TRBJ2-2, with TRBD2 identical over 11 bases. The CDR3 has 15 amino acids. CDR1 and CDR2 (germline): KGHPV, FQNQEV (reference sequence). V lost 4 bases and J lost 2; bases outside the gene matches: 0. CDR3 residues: CASSHWGGNTGQLYF. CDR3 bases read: TGTGCCAGCAGTCACTGGGGGGGCAACACCGGGCAGCTCTAC.

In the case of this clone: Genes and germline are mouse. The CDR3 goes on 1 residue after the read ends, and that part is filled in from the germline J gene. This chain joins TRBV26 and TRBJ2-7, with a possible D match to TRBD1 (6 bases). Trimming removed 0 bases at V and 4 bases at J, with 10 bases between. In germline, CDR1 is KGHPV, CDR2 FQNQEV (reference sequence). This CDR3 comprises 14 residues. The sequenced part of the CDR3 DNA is TGTGCCAGCAGTCTGTCGGCGGGACATTATGAACAGTAC. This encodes CASSLSAGHYEQY. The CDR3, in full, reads CASSLSAGHYEQYF.

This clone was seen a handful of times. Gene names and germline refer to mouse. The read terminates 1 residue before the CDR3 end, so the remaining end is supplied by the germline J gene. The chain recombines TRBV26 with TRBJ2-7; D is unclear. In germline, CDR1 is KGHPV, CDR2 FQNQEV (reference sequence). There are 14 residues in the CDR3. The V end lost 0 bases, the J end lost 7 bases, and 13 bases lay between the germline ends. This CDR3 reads CASSLSAGRSEQYF. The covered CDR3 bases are TGTGCCAGCAGTCTGTCCGCTGGCCGTTCCGAACAGTAC.

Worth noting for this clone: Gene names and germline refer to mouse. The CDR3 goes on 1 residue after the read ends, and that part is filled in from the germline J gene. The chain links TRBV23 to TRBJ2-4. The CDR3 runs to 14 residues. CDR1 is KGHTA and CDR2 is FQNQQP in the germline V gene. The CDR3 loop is CSSSTGGSQNTLYF. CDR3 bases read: TGCTCCAGCAGTACCGGGGGTAGTCAAAACACCTTGTAC.

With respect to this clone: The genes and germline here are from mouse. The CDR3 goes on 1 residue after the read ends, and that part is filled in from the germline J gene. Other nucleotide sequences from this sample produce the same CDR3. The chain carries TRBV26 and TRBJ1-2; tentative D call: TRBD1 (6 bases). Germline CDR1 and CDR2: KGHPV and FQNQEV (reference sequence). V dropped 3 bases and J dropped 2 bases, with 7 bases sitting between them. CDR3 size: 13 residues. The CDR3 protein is CASSLQGNSDYTF. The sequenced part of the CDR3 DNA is TGTGCCAGCAGTCTTCAGGGGAACTCCGACTACACC.